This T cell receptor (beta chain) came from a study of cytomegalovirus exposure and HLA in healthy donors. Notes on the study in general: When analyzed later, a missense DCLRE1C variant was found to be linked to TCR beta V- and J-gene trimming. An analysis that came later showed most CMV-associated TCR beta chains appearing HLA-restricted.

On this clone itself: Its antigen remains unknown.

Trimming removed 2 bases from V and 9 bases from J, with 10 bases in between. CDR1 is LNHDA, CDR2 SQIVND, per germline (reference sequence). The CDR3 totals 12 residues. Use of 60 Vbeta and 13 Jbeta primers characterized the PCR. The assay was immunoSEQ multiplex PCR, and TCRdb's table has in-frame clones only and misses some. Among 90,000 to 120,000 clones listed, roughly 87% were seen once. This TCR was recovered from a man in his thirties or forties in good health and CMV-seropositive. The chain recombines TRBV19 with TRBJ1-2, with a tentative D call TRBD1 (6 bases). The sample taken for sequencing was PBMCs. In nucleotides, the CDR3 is TGTGCCAGTAGTATAAGGGACAAGAGCTACACCTTC. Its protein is CASSIRDKSYTF.